A single sample is the source of the 18 T cell receptor beta chains below, sequenced in a study of T cell responses to AZD1222 COVID-19 vaccine. Generated by immunoSEQ multiplex PCR, the TCRdb table keeps only in-frame clones and is missing some. The sample lists about 140,000 clones, 92% occurring once. Sequenced material: peripheral blood, taken on day 0 of AZD1222 vaccination. These receptors came from an adult in good health.

The gene calls are TRBV7-8 and TRBJ1-1; D is unclear. Trimming pared 4 bases from V and 10 bases from J, leaving 13 bases between. The germline V gene has CDR1 SGHVS and CDR2 FQNEAQ. This CDR3 is 12 amino acids long. CDR3 nucleotides: TGTGCCAGCAGCTGGAGCGAGGGTGCAGCTTTCTTT. Amino acids: CASSWSEGAAFF.

J is TRBJ2-3 and V is TRBV2; either TRBD1 or TRBD2 may supply D (6 bases each). From germline, CDR1 is SNHLY and CDR2 FYNNEI. CDR3 length: 14 amino acids. V gave up 3 bases and J gave up 6 bases, with 13 bases separating them. In DNA, the CDR3 is TGTGCCAGCAGTGATGGGGGGCGGGTGGATACGCAGTATTTT. Protein: CASSDGGRVDTQYF.

The CDR3 protein is CASSLGGLQAAKNIQYF. CDR3 in DNA: TGTGCCAGCAGCTTAGGGGGTCTCCAGGCGGCCAAAAACATTCAGTACTTC. The chain links TRBV11-2 to TRBJ2-4, with no clear D. The germline CDR1 and CDR2 sequences are SGHAT and FQNNGV. Between the trimmed V and J ends, which lost 1 base and 1 base, there was a span of 14 bases. The CDR3 extends over 17 amino acids.

V gene TRBV28 combines with J gene TRBJ2-7; 10 nucleotides line up with TRBD2. CDR3 length: 14 amino acids. J was trimmed by 5 bases and V by 6 bases; bases with no gene match: 7. Germline loops: CDR1 MDHEN, CDR2 SYDVKM. The CDR3 is CASRPGTSVHEQYF. CDR3 DNA sequence: TGTGCCAGCAGACCCGGGACTAGCGTACACGAGCAGTACTTC.

This clone appeared a single time. This chain joins TRBV2 and TRBJ2-6; TRBD2 matches at 7 bases. CDR1 and CDR2 (germline): SNHLY, FYNNEI. Unmatched junction bases numbered 4, after V lost 6 bases and J lost 2 bases. The CDR3 is 15 residues long. CDR3 DNA: TGTGCCAGCAGCCCGGGGGGTCCTGGGGCCAACGTCCTGACTTTC. This sequence encodes CASSPGGPGANVLTF.

The chain employs TRBV3-1 (or the pseudogene TRBV3-2) and TRBJ2-3; D is unresolved. Trimming shortened V by 0 bases and J by 3 bases, and 1 base separated the two germline ends. Germline V gene data show CDR1 as LGHDT and CDR2 as YNNKEL (reference sequence). CDR3 length: 12 amino acids. Here the CDR3 DNA reads TGTGCCAGCAGCCAAGAGACAGATACGCAGTATTTT. As protein: CASSQETDTQYF.

The genes are TRBV7-9 and TRBJ1-3, with D hard to call. There are 13 residues in the CDR3. CDR1 is SEHNR and CDR2 is FQNEAQ in the germline V gene (reference sequence). V was shortened by 1 base and J by 3 bases, with 4 bases between the two germline ends. CDR3 sequence (DNA): TGTGCCAGCAGCTTAGATGGTGGAAACACCATATATTTT. Its protein is CASSLDGGNTIYF.

This clone was observed a handful of times. The chain links TRBV11-3 to TRBJ2-1; 12 positions match TRBD2. Germline values: CDR1 SGHNT, CDR2 YENEEA. V dropped 5 bases and J dropped 5; count of bases not matched to a gene: 7. The CDR3 has 16 amino acids. The CDR3 loop reads CASSPPGLAGHNEQFF. CDR3 coding DNA: TGTGCCAGCAGCCCGCCGGGACTAGCGGGTCACAATGAGCAGTTCTTC. The whole variable domain, remainder taken from reference TRBV11-3 and TRBJ2-1, is EAGVVQSPRYKIIEKKQPVAFWCNPISGHNTLYWYLQNLGQGPELLIRYENEEAVDDSQLPKDRFSAERLKGVDSTLKIQPAELGDSAVYLCASSPPGLAGHNEQFFGPGTRLTVL.

V gene TRBV2 combines with J gene TRBJ2-1, with D perhaps matching TRBD1 (6 bases). The CDR3 runs 14 residues. V was clipped by 9 bases and J by 6 bases, with 18 bases between them. From germline, CDR1 is SNHLY and CDR2 FYNNEI. The CDR3: CASLGQASSNEQFF. The CDR3, as DNA: TGTGCCAGTCTGGGACAAGCATCCAGCAATGAGCAGTTCTTC.

CDR3 protein: CSVPTLGGVSNGELFF. In nucleotides, the CDR3 is TGCAGCGTTCCAACTTTAGGTGGGGTTAGTAACGGGGAGCTGTTTTTT. This chain connects TRBV29-1 to TRBJ2-2; D gene unclear. The CDR3 contains 16 residues. The germline gives CDR1 SQVTM, CDR2 ANQGSEA. Between the trimmed V and J ends, which lost 5 bases and 7 bases, there was a span of 23 bases.

The genes are TRBV9 and TRBJ2-7; TRBD2 agrees at 7 bases. The junction had 2 bases not matched to a gene; V was cut back by 2 bases and J by 0 bases. CDR3 length: 14 amino acids. CDR1 is SGDLS and CDR2 is YYNGEE in the germline V gene. The CDR3 reads CASSVLAVSYEQYF. The CDR3, as DNA: TGTGCCAGCAGCGTTCTAGCGGTCTCCTACGAGCAGTACTTC.

In this sample, this clone turned up a few times. The V call is TRBV6-2 or TRBV6-3, the J call TRBJ1-5; D remains unclear. The V end lost 6 bases, the J end lost 7 bases, and 13 bases lay between the germline ends. This CDR3 comprises 13 residues. Germline V gene lookup returns CDR1 MNHEY and CDR2 SVGEGT. The CDR3 DNA is TGTGCCAGCAGCGCACATTCCCGCCAGCCCCAGCATTTT. Encoded protein: CASSAHSRQPQHF.

The chain uses TRBV19 and TRBJ2-1; TRBD1 agrees at 11 bases. This CDR3 has 18 residues. V shed 2 bases and J 6 bases; nucleotides not matched to a gene: 12. Germline values: CDR1 LNHDA, CDR2 SQIVND (reference sequence). CDR3 in amino acids: CASSILDMGQGDLNEQFF. Here the CDR3 DNA reads TGTGCCAGTAGTATACTAGATATGGGACAGGGGGACCTCAATGAGCAGTTCTTC. Full variable domain (rest looked up from reference TRBV19 and TRBJ2-1): DGGITQSPKYLFRKEGQNVTLSCEQNLNHDAMYWYRQDPGQGLRLIYYSQIVNDFQKGDIAEGYSVSREKKESFPLTVTSAQKNPTAFYLCASSILDMGQGDLNEQFFGPGTRLTVL.

This rearrangement joins TRBV27 to TRBJ2-1; 7 nucleotides agree with TRBD2. The CDR3 loop spans 14 amino acids. The germline V gene encodes CDR1 MNHEY and CDR2 SMNVEV (reference sequence). J gave up 12 bases and V 7 bases, and 15 bases lay outside the gene matches. As DNA, the CDR3 is TGTGCCAGCAAGGAGTCGGGAGGAGCAATCGGGCAGTTCTTC. The encoded protein is CASKESGGAIGQFF.

The chain has TRBV19 and TRBJ1-4; D perhaps matches TRBD1 (5 bases). V was trimmed by 0 bases and J by 0 bases, leaving 11 bases between them. Germline V gives CDR1 LNHDA, CDR2 SQIVND (reference sequence). The CDR3 is 17 amino acids. This CDR3 reads CASSIDPVGPTNEKLFF. The CDR3 nucleotides read TGTGCCAGTAGTATAGACCCTGTGGGGCCAACTAATGAAAAACTGTTTTTT.

This chain joins TRBV28 and TRBJ1-5; tentative D call: TRBD1 (6 bases). Germline V gives CDR1 MDHEN, CDR2 SYDVKM. This CDR3 region has 15 residues. The V end was cut by 2 bases, the J end by 6 bases, with 14 bases between. Here the CDR3 DNA reads TGTGCCAGCAGTTTAGGCAGGGGAGGGGGTCAGCCCCAGCATTTT. Its translation: CASSLGRGGGQPQHF.

The rearrangement uses TRBV7-8 and TRBJ2-3; unclear D gene. The V gene's germline CDR1 is SGHVS and CDR2 FQNEAQ. The CDR3 sequence is 16 residues long. The V gene lost 2 bases and the J gene lost 3 bases, with 15 bases spanning the gap. The CDR3 nucleotides are TGTGCCAGCAGCTTATCTAGAATCTTCATTACAGATACGCAGTATTTT. It yields the protein CASSLSRIFITDTQYF.

The chain combines TRBV4-1 with TRBJ2-3, with 7 bases matching TRBD2. Germline values: CDR1 MGHRA, CDR2 YSYEKL. Trimming cost V 4 bases and J 2 bases; bases outside gene matches: 9. CDR3 size: 16 residues. CDR3 DNA sequence: TGCGCCAGCAGCCTTCTCCGGGACTACTACACAGATACGCAGTATTTT. This translates into CASSLLRDYYTDTQYF.